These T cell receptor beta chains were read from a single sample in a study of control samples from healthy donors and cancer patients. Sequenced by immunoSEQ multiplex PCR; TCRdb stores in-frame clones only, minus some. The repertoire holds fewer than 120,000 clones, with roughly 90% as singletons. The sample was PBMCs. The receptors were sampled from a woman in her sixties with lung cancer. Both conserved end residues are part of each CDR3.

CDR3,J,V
CASSLAGGNYNEQFF,TRBJ2-1,TRBV27
CASSLAGYNSPLHF,TRBJ1-6,TRBV27
CASSPPSLYDNEQFF,TRBJ2-1,TRBV18
CASRLNGGGSGANVLTF,TRBJ2-6,TRBV19
CASREGDPITGELFF,TRBJ2-2,TRBV5-4
CASSWGQGGFLETQYF,TRBJ2-5,TRBV5-8
CASSPGGGSAETQYF,TRBJ2-5,TRBV18
CASSLAGGVTGELFF,TRBJ2-2,TRBV5-4
CASSLAGRRETQYF,TRBJ2-5,TRBV7-6
CASGGSSNYGYTF,TRBJ1-2,TRBV6-5
CASSPRYLAGTTEAFF,TRBJ1-1,TRBV11-2
CASSTGQGNEKLFF,TRBJ1-4,TRBV2
CASSLDSGRKETQYF,TRBJ2-5,TRBV7-2
CASSPTKDTEAFF,TRBJ1-1,TRBV18
CASSLLPGQPQHF,TRBJ1-5,TRBV11-3
CASSRIQVNTEAFF,TRBJ1-1,TRBV5-1
CASSSQTGVTNEKLFF,TRBJ1-4,TRBV5-4
CSVSQDRGRQPQHF,TRBJ1-5,TRBV29-1
CASSRAGRTNEKLFF,TRBJ1-4,TRBV28
CASSLDRVLSGNTIYF,TRBJ1-3,TRBV2
CAWSPPQGNTQYF,TRBJ2-3,TRBV30
CASSSGFSSGNTIYF,TRBJ1-3,TRBV6-2/TRBV6-3
CASRGVETSGTDTQYF,TRBJ2-3,TRBV5-8
CASSPGTGRFFSGNTIYF,TRBJ1-3,TRBV3-1/TRBV3-2
CASRQGVGEKLFF,TRBJ1-4,TRBV4-1
CASSLGESYGYTF,TRBJ1-2,TRBV5-1
CASSPQNGAHTEAFF,TRBJ1-1,TRBV18
CASTSLESARPNQPQHF,TRBJ1-5,TRBV19
CASSGGRDSSYNEQFF,TRBJ2-1,TRBV7-3
CATSDAGTIGNNEQFF,TRBJ2-1,TRBV24-1
CASSRTRGETEAFF,TRBJ1-1,TRBV27
CASSPQATTYEQYF,TRBJ2-7,TRBV7-9
CASSSGGAAYNEQFF,TRBJ2-1,TRBV7-2
CASSLGFQGGATKNIQYF,TRBJ2-4,TRBV5-1
CASSLAGTGYGEQYF,TRBJ2-7,TRBV5-1
CASSISNLGTYEQYF,TRBJ2-7,TRBV19
CASSLVQGLNTEAFF,TRBJ1-1,TRBV5-1
CASSQINTGELFF,TRBJ2-2,TRBV14
CASSSRTGPNGNQPQHF,TRBJ1-5,TRBV19
CSVEDRSRASNTGELFF,TRBJ2-2,TRBV29-1
CASRTGSWGNQPQHF,TRBJ1-5,TRBV2
CASSVPGPYGYTF,TRBJ1-2,TRBV19
CASSMTGGIDSPLHF,TRBJ1-6,TRBV7-2
CASSQEWGGETQYF,TRBJ2-5,TRBV3-1/TRBV3-2
CASSIKQGSSYNEQFF,TRBJ2-1,TRBV19